Below are 26 T cell receptor beta chains sequenced from a single sample in a study of T cell responses to AZD1222 COVID-19 vaccine. Sequencing used immunoSEQ multiplex PCR; TCRdb keeps in-frame clones, though not all of them. The sample has about 120,000 clones, 88% seen once; the top ten hold just over 9.5%. This material consisted of peripheral blood, taken on day 0 of AZD1222 vaccination. The receptors stem from an adult in good health.

The chain couples TRBV7-9 to TRBJ1-1; D not certain. The CDR3 has 14 amino acids. V was cut by 5 bases and J by 1 base, with 11 bases left in between. Germline lookup yields CDR1 SEHNR and CDR2 FQNEAQ (reference sequence). CDR3 sequence: CASSTKERNTEAFF. The CDR3 DNA follows: TGTGCCAGCAGCACCAAGGAGCGGAACACTGAAGCTTTCTTT.

This chain joins TRBV6-2 or TRBV6-3 and TRBJ2-3; D remains ambiguous. The germline gives CDR1 MNHEY, CDR2 SVGEGT. The V and J ends lost 2 bases and 6 bases respectively, with 6 bases between them. The CDR3 contains 12 residues. DNA for the CDR3: TGTGCCAGCAGTTACAGTGGGGATACGCAGTATTTT. Translation gives CASSYSGDTQYF.

This sequence joins TRBV21-1 and TRBJ2-7; TRBD2 is the table's D call, not checked against the DNA. TRBV21-1 is noted as a pseudogene. This CDR3 comprises 16 residues. The CDR3 reads CASSRGTGQLGYEQYF. DNA for the CDR3: TGTGCCAGCAGCCGAGGGACTGGCCAGCTCGGCTACGAGCAGTACTTC.

This chain joins TRBV2 and TRBJ1-1; D call uncertain. This CDR3 contains 12 residues. CDR1 is SNHLY, CDR2 FYNNEI, per germline. V gave up 6 bases and J gave up 0 bases, with 5 bases separating them. The CDR3 DNA is TGTGCCAGCAGCATACTGAACACTGAAGCTTTCTTT. Amino acid sequence: CASSILNTEAFF.

CDR3 residues: CASSHGTGSYGYTF. The CDR3 DNA sequence: TGTGCCAGCAGCCACGGGACAGGAAGCTATGGCTACACCTTC. The rearrangement joins TRBV3-1 (or the pseudogene TRBV3-2) to TRBJ1-2; 8 bases map to TRBD1. The V segment lost 3 bases and the J segment 4 bases; nucleotides outside the gene matches: 4. Germline loops: CDR1 LGHDT, CDR2 YNNKEL (reference sequence). CDR3 length equals 14 residues.

The CDR3 is CASSLPQGSWSGNTIYF. CDR3 in DNA: TGTGCCAGCAGCCTCCCCCAGGGTTCGTGGTCTGGAAACACCATATATTTT. The rearrangement joins TRBV3-1 (or the pseudogene TRBV3-2) to TRBJ1-3, with D tentatively TRBD1 (5 bases). Per germline, CDR1 LGHDT and CDR2 YNNKEL (reference sequence). V was trimmed by 4 bases and J by 1 base, leaving 17 bases between them. The CDR3 contains 17 residues.

This clone has just one count. The chain combines TRBV7-3 with TRBJ1-6, with D possibly TRBD1 on 5 matching bases. Germline V gives CDR1 SGHTA, CDR2 FQGTGA. The V end lost 0 bases, the J end lost 6 bases, and 9 bases lay between the germline ends. The CDR3 is made up of 15 amino acids. The CDR3 is CASSLTFGGNSPLHF. The CDR3 coding sequence is TGTGCCAGCAGCTTAACGTTCGGGGGTAATTCACCCCTCCACTTT.

This clone was counted once. The genes are TRBV18 and TRBJ1-2; weak D call: TRBD1 (6 bases). Germline V CDR1 and CDR2: KGHSH, LQKENI. The CDR3 has 16 residues. V was shortened by 0 bases and J by 2 bases, with 13 bases between the two germline ends. CDR3 sequence: CASSPPNPGDNYGYTF. Written as DNA, the CDR3 is TGTGCCAGCTCACCACCGAATCCAGGGGACAACTATGGCTACACCTTC.

The chain has TRBV28 and TRBJ2-2; TRBD2 agrees at 8 bases. CDR1 and CDR2 from the germline V gene are MDHEN and SYDVKM. After removal of 5 bases from V and 6 bases from J, the junction contained 11 bases not matched to a gene. The CDR3 is 16 amino acids. CDR3 DNA: TGTGCCAGCAGTACCATAGCGGGAAAACTGGCCGGGGAGCTGTTTTTT. Amino acids: CASSTIAGKLAGELFF.

V and J are TRBV6-5 and TRBJ1-1; possible D gene TRBD1, 5 bases. Trimming cost V 6 bases and J 5 bases, with 10 bases left between them. Germline V gene sequence: CDR1 MNHEY, CDR2 SVGAGI. This CDR3 region has 12 residues. CDR3 DNA: TGTGCCAGCAGGGCCGGGGGTACTGAAGCTTTCTTT. Amino acids: CASRAGGTEAFF.

This chain links TRBV7-2 with TRBJ2-5; the match to TRBD1 covers 10 bases. Per germline, CDR1 SGHTA and CDR2 FQGNSA. The CDR3 is 17 amino acids. Unmatched junction bases numbered 11, after V lost 5 bases and J lost 2 bases. As DNA, the CDR3 is TGTGCCAGCAGCCCCCCGGGACAGGGGTCCTCACAAGAGACCCAGTACTTC. Its protein is CASSPPGQGSSQETQYF.

The V call is TRBV30, the J call TRBJ1-2; no reliable D call. The CDR3 covers 13 residues. Germline V gene data show CDR1 as GTSNPN and CDR2 as SVGIG (reference sequence). V lost 0 bases, J lost 8 bases, and 13 bases lay in between. CDR3 residues: CAWSVLRAGGYTF. The CDR3 DNA reads as TGTGCCTGGAGTGTACTCCGGGCGGGCGGCTACACCTTC.

The rearrangement links TRBV5-1 to TRBJ1-5; 9 bases align to TRBD1. Germline loops: CDR1 SGHRS, CDR2 YFSETQ. This CDR3 region has 14 residues. V was pared by 4 bases and J by 6 bases, with 5 bases of the junction left unmatched. CDR3 in amino acids: CASSLGQGSQPQHF. CDR3 in DNA: TGCGCCAGCAGCCTGGGACAGGGTTCTCAGCCCCAGCATTTT.

CDR3 coding DNA: TGTGCCAGCAGCCCACAGGGGGCGGCCTATAATTCACCCCTCCACTTT. This translates into CASSPQGAAYNSPLHF. The V and J genes are TRBV27 and TRBJ1-6, with 9 positions matching TRBD1. Germline V CDR1 and CDR2: MNHEY, SMNVEV (reference sequence). With V trimmed by 6 bases and J by 2 bases, 5 bases remained unmatched. CDR3 length: 16 residues.

V and J are TRBV20-1 and TRBJ2-7, with a possible D match to TRBD1 (5 bases). Germline V lookup: CDR1 DFQATT, CDR2 SNEGSKA (reference sequence). The germline V and J ends were trimmed by 3 bases and 4 bases, with 7 bases remaining between them. This CDR3 comprises 11 residues. CDR3: CSASPGYEQYF. In DNA, the CDR3 is TGCAGTGCTAGCCCAGGGTACGAGCAGTACTTC.

The rearrangement links TRBV14 to TRBJ1-2, with no clear D. Germline V CDR1 and CDR2: SGHDN, FVKESK. CDR3 length equals 15 residues. V was pared by 4 bases and J by 0 bases, with 12 bases between. CDR3 nucleotides: TGTGCCAGCAGCCGCTTCAGCGTAGCTAACTATGGCTACACCTTC. This encodes CASSRFSVANYGYTF.

V usage is TRBV7-2 and J usage is TRBJ2-1, with 9 bases fitting TRBD2. This CDR3 spans 15 amino acids. Trimming cost V 1 base and J 8 bases; bases outside gene matches: 6. CDR1 and CDR2 (germline): SGHTA, FQGNSA. The CDR3 region has the DNA TGTGCCAGCAGCTTAGTGGCTAGCGGGATGGATGAGCAGTTCTTC. It yields the protein CASSLVASGMDEQFF.

This clone was counted only a few times. The CDR3 coding sequence is TGTGCCAGTAGTCCTTCGGGGGACTACGAGCAGTACTTC. Protein: CASSPSGDYEQYF. The chain carries TRBV19 and TRBJ2-7, with D perhaps matching TRBD2 (6 bases). CDR1 and CDR2 (germline): LNHDA, SQIVND (reference sequence). V was shortened by 5 bases and J by 3 bases, with 11 bases between the two germline ends. CDR3 length: 13 residues.

This sequence joins TRBV5-5 and TRBJ2-2, with TRBD1 identical over 7 bases. The CDR3 is 14 amino acids. V was clipped by 3 bases and J by 4 bases; unmatched bases: 3. Per germline, CDR1 SGHKS and CDR2 YYEKEE (reference sequence). The CDR3, as DNA: TGTGCCAGCAGCTCGGGACAGCCCACCGGGGAGCTGTTTTTT. Its translation: CASSSGQPTGELFF.

The rearrangement uses TRBV5-5 and TRBJ1-3; D remains unclear. Germline V CDR1 and CDR2: SGHKS, YYEKEE (reference sequence). V was clipped by 2 bases and J by 0 bases, with 12 bases between them. The CDR3 has 16 residues. CDR3 sequence (DNA): TGTGCCAGCAGCTTAGCCACAGCGCTCTCTGGAAACACCATATATTTT. Its protein product is CASSLATALSGNTIYF. Looking up the rest from reference TRBV5-5 and TRBJ1-3 gives the full variable domain: DAGVTQSPTHLIKTRGQQVTLRCSPISGHKSVSWYQQVLGQGPQFIFQYYEKEERGRGNFPDRFSARQFPNYSSELNVNALLLGDSALYLCASSLATALSGNTIYFGEGSWLTVV.

In its sample, this clone was seen once. V gene TRBV5-4 combines with J gene TRBJ2-2; 7 nucleotides line up with TRBD1. The V gene's germline CDR1 is SGHNT and CDR2 YYREEE (reference sequence). V trimming: 1 base; J trimming: 1 base; junction bases outside the gene matches: 1. The CDR3 is 15 residues long. The CDR3 sequence is CASSLPGGNTGELFF. The CDR3 DNA is TGTGCCAGCAGCTTGCCAGGGGGGAACACCGGGGAGCTGTTTTTT.

This chain joins TRBV10-3 and TRBJ1-2; 11 positions match TRBD1. The germline gives CDR1 ENHRY, CDR2 SYGVKD. Losses at the gene ends were 2 bases for V and 6 bases for J; bases not matched to a gene: 5. The length of the CDR3 is 15 residues. In DNA, the CDR3 is TGTGCCATCAGTGAGAACGGACAGGGGGCCGATGGCTACACCTTC. Encoded protein: CAISENGQGADGYTF.

There are a few counts of this clone. The CDR3 sequence: CSVEGQGMGGYTF. Here the CDR3 DNA reads TGCAGCGTTGAAGGCCAGGGCATGGGTGGCTACACCTTC. The chain recombines TRBV29-1 with TRBJ1-2; possibly TRBD1 for D (5 bases). Germline V gene data show CDR1 as SQVTM and CDR2 as ANQGSEA. Deletions cut 1 base from V and 7 bases from J, with 13 bases between. The length of the CDR3 is 13 residues.

The CDR3 sequence is CASKPGQGVYEQYF. As DNA, the CDR3 is TGTGCCAGTAAACCGGGACAGGGAGTCTACGAGCAGTACTTC. The chain couples TRBV5-4 to TRBJ2-7, with TRBD1 identical over 9 bases. The trim removed 8 bases at V and 3 bases at J, leaving 9 bases unmatched. Germline CDR1 is SGHNT and CDR2 is YYREEE (reference sequence). The CDR3 is made up of 14 amino acids.

CDR3 bases: TGTGCCAGCCAAGAGGGCGGGATGAACACTGAAGCTTTCTTT. Its protein is CASQEGGMNTEAFF. This chain uses TRBV28 with TRBJ1-1; D is ambiguous. The germline V gene has CDR1 MDHEN and CDR2 SYDVKM. The CDR3 runs 14 residues. Trimming shortened V by 8 bases and J by 0 bases, and 13 bases separated the two germline ends.

This sequence joins TRBV29-1 and TRBJ2-1, with D hard to call. There are 14 residues in the CDR3. Germline V gives CDR1 SQVTM, CDR2 ANQGSEA. V shed 4 bases and J shed 5 bases, with 15 bases lying between them. The CDR3 bases are TGCAGCGTTGGTAGGCCGCCCGGAAACAATGAGCAGTTCTTC. Translated: CSVGRPPGNNEQFF.